This T cell receptor beta chain was documented in a study of cytomegalovirus exposure and HLA in healthy donors. The CDR3 sequence is 13 residues long. V lost 2 bases and J 11 bases, leaving 15 bases between the germline ends. Germline loops: CDR1 MNHEY, CDR2 SVGAGI. Regarding the study as a whole: Presence/absence results assume similar sequencing depth per donor, which may not hold. Researchers had no immune exposure information except CMV serostatus available. Accurate prediction of HLA-A and HLA-B alleles (for most subjects) was reportedly achieved from TCR beta sequences.

The PCR had 60 Vbeta and 13 Jbeta primers. TCRdb's table, derived via immunoSEQ multiplex PCR, lists solely in-frame clones and lacks some. In the table there are some 150,000 clones, about 72% of which are singletons. Points on this clone: What it binds is unknown.

V gene TRBV6-5 combines with J gene TRBJ1-1; possibly TRBD1 for D (6 bases). The clonotype comes from a man in his thirties or forties in good health and CMV-seropositive. Specimen: PBMCs. The CDR3 DNA follows: TGTGCCAGCAGTTACGCCTGGGGGCCCGCTGCTTTCTTT. Its protein product is CASSYAWGPAAFF.